This is a list of T cell receptor beta chains from one sample in a study of human T cells and chemical hapten exposure. TCRdb re-called the RACE reads with MiXCR, one entry per CDR3 protein. The repertoire has 150,000 to 200,000 distinct CDR3 sequences, about 27% of them found once; the top ten carry around 1.9%. This specimen was whole blood, taken in connection with sensitization to the hapten diphenylcyclopropenone (DPC). These receptors were collected from a woman aged 18-29 years with alopecia areata. Some clones in this sample may be carry-over from other donors' samples. CDR3s include the opening cysteine and the closing phenylalanine or tryptophan. D genes are given only for firm matches. Clone size is given for some rows only: seen once, a few or many times, or a class if the clone is expanded.

D gene: NA; V gene: TRBV25-1; clone size: NA; J gene: TRBJ1-2; CDR3 protein: CASSESSADYGYTF; CDR3 DNA: TGTGCCAGCAGTGAATCGTCGGCAGACTATGGCTACACCTTC
D gene: NA; V gene: TRBV4-1; clone size: few; J gene: TRBJ2-7; CDR3 protein: CASSDTRGTQYF; CDR3 DNA: TGCGCCAGCAGTGACACTAGAGGCACTCAGTACTTC
D gene: NA; V gene: TRBV2; clone size: NA; J gene: TRBJ2-5; CDR3 protein: CASVRDIEETQYF; CDR3 DNA: TGTGCCAGCGTAAGGGACATAGAAGAGACCCAGTACTTC
D gene: TRBD1; V gene: TRBV2; clone size: NA; J gene: TRBJ1-1; CDR3 protein: CATTRGPGGENTEAFF; CDR3 DNA: TGTGCCACCACGAGGGGGCCAGGGGGTGAGAACACTGAAGCTTTCTTT
D gene: TRBD1; V gene: TRBV5-1; clone size: NA; J gene: TRBJ1-2; CDR3 protein: CASSPEGQGFTF; CDR3 DNA: TGCGCCAGCAGCCCGGAGGGACAGGGGTTCACCTTC
D gene: NA; V gene: TRBV7-9; clone size: NA; J gene: TRBJ1-1; CDR3 protein: CASSVGGYAEAFF; CDR3 DNA: TGTGCCAGCAGCGTAGGGGGGTACGCTGAAGCTTTCTTT
D gene: NA; V gene: TRBV5-1; clone size: few; J gene: TRBJ2-7; CDR3 protein: CASSLSPGLAEQYF; CDR3 DNA: TGCGCCAGCAGCTTGAGCCCGGGTTTAGCCGAGCAGTACTTC
D gene: NA; V gene: TRBV7-2; clone size: NA; J gene: TRBJ2-2; CDR3 protein: CASRNRGGSATANTGELFF; CDR3 DNA: TGTGCCAGCAGGAATAGGGGGGGTAGCGCAACCGCGAACACCGGGGAGCTGTTTTTT
D gene: NA; V gene: TRBV5-1; clone size: NA; J gene: TRBJ1-5; CDR3 protein: CASSLTGAEQPQHF; CDR3 DNA: TGCGCCAGCAGCTTAACGGGCGCAGAACAGCCCCAGCATTTT
D gene: TRBD1; V gene: TRBV18; clone size: NA; J gene: TRBJ1-1; CDR3 protein: CASRDRRDTEAFF; CDR3 DNA: TGTGCCAGCAGGGACAGGCGCGACACTGAAGCTTTCTTT
D gene: TRBD1; V gene: TRBV7-2; clone size: NA; J gene: TRBJ1-1; CDR3 protein: CASSSRQGQAEAFF; CDR3 DNA: TGTGCCAGCAGCTCCCGACAGGGCCAAGCTGAAGCTTTCTTT
D gene: NA; V gene: TRBV7-3; clone size: many; J gene: TRBJ1-2; CDR3 protein: CASSLNLYGYTF; CDR3 DNA: TGTGCCAGCAGCTTAAACCTTTATGGCTACACCTTC
D gene: TRBD1; V gene: TRBV7-2; clone size: few; J gene: TRBJ2-3; CDR3 protein: CASRRQGAYTDTQYF; CDR3 DNA: TGTGCCAGCAGACGACAGGGGGCGTACACAGATACGCAGTATTTT
D gene: NA; V gene: TRBV21-1; clone size: few; J gene: TRBJ2-5; CDR3 protein: CASTALQLKETQYF; CDR3 DNA: TGTGCCAGCACCGCTTTACAGCTCAAAGAGACCCAGTACTTC
D gene: NA; V gene: TRBV11-2; clone size: many; J gene: TRBJ1-1; CDR3 protein: CASTSRTSTEAFF; CDR3 DNA: TGTGCCAGCACGTCAAGGACCTCAACTGAAGCTTTCTTT
D gene: NA; V gene: TRBV30; clone size: few; J gene: TRBJ1-6; CDR3 protein: CAWTKGVFLGVGTNSPLHF; CDR3 DNA: TGTGCCTGGACAAAGGGGGTTTTCTTAGGAGTCGGGACCAATTCACCCCTCCACTTT
D gene: TRBD1; V gene: TRBV7-6; clone size: few; J gene: TRBJ1-3; CDR3 protein: CASSLAFLTGGDGNTIYF; CDR3 DNA: TGTGCCAGCAGCTTAGCCTTTTTGACAGGGGGCGACGGAAACACCATATATTTT
D gene: NA; V gene: TRBV29-1; clone size: few; J gene: TRBJ2-5; CDR3 protein: CSVGPQILQETQYF; CDR3 DNA: TGCAGCGTTGGACCCCAGATACTCCAAGAGACCCAGTACTTC
D gene: NA; V gene: TRBV5-1; clone size: NA; J gene: TRBJ2-5; CDR3 protein: CASSRITGLNSVVYF; CDR3 DNA: TGCGCCAGCAGCCGCATCACGGGACTCAACTCCGTTGTGTACTTC
D gene: NA; V gene: TRBV20-1; clone size: NA; J gene: TRBJ1-2; CDR3 protein: CSARTAGHRSFYGYTF; CDR3 DNA: TGCAGTGCTCGAACTGCTGGACATCGATCTTTCTATGGCTACACCTTC
D gene: NA; V gene: TRBV29-1; clone size: NA; J gene: TRBJ1-2; CDR3 protein: CSVENGNGYTF; CDR3 DNA: TGCAGCGTTGAGAACGGGAATGGCTACACCTTC
D gene: TRBD1; V gene: TRBV27; clone size: NA; J gene: TRBJ2-7; CDR3 protein: CASSPWDSLLYEQYF; CDR3 DNA: TGTGCCAGCAGTCCATGGGACAGCTTGCTCTACGAGCAGTACTTC
D gene: TRBD2; V gene: TRBV6-5; clone size: many; J gene: TRBJ2-3; CDR3 protein: CASSYEAGKSGGTQYF; CDR3 DNA: TGTGCCAGCAGTTACGAGGCGGGGAAATCGGGGGGTACGCAGTATTTT
D gene: NA; V gene: TRBV7-2; clone size: NA; J gene: TRBJ2-3; CDR3 protein: CGSGSQHNSGNTQYF; CDR3 DNA: TGTGGAAGTGGGAGTCAACACAACAGCGGTAATACGCAGTATTTT
D gene: NA; V gene: TRBV25-1; clone size: NA; J gene: TRBJ1-5; CDR3 protein: CASSKEIRGGVQPQHF; CDR3 DNA: TGTGCCAGCAGTAAGGAGATTCGGGGGGGTGTTCAGCCCCAGCATTTT
D gene: NA; V gene: TRBV4-3; clone size: NA; J gene: TRBJ2-1; CDR3 protein: CASSQELGEQFF; CDR3 DNA: TGCGCCAGCAGCCAAGAACTCGGTGAGCAGTTCTTC
D gene: NA; V gene: TRBV7-9; clone size: few; J gene: TRBJ2-7; CDR3 protein: CASSPGTTLYEQYF; CDR3 DNA: TGTGCCAGCAGCCCCGGGACCACCCTCTACGAGCAGTACTTC
D gene: TRBD1; V gene: TRBV18; clone size: NA; J gene: TRBJ1-5; CDR3 protein: CASSPGQGGDQPQHF; CDR3 DNA: TGTGCCAGCTCACCCGGACAGGGAGGGGATCAGCCCCAGCATTTT
D gene: TRBD2; V gene: TRBV10-3; clone size: NA; J gene: TRBJ2-7; CDR3 protein: CAISDLTGGTYEQYF; CDR3 DNA: TGTGCCATCAGTGATCTAACGGGAGGAACCTACGAGCAGTACTTC
D gene: TRBD1; V gene: TRBV7-2; clone size: NA; J gene: TRBJ2-7; CDR3 protein: CASSPAPPGQLTYEQYF; CDR3 DNA: TGTGCCAGCAGCCCAGCCCCTCCGGGACAGCTAACCTACGAGCAGTACTTC
D gene: NA; V gene: TRBV5-6; clone size: NA; J gene: TRBJ2-1; CDR3 protein: CASSLQPTSYNEQFF; CDR3 DNA: TGTGCCAGCAGCCTGCAACCTACGAGTTACAATGAGCAGTTCTTC
D gene: TRBD2; V gene: TRBV11-3; clone size: NA; J gene: TRBJ2-2; CDR3 protein: CASSLARGETGELFF; CDR3 DNA: TGTGCCAGCAGCCTTGCCCGGGGGGAGACCGGGGAGCTGTTTTTT
D gene: NA; V gene: TRBV7-2; clone size: NA; J gene: TRBJ2-4; CDR3 protein: CASSLDPQGTLAKNIQYF; CDR3 DNA: TGTGCCAGCAGCTTAGACCCGCAGGGTACTCTAGCCAAAAACATTCAGTACTTC
D gene: NA; V gene: TRBV6-6; clone size: few; J gene: TRBJ2-3; CDR3 protein: CASSYPMSGRGDTQYF; CDR3 DNA: TGTGCCAGCAGTTACCCGATGTCCGGACGGGGAGATACGCAGTATTTT
D gene: NA; V gene: TRBV2; clone size: few; J gene: TRBJ1-5; CDR3 protein: CASRGYSNQPQHF; CDR3 DNA: TGTGCCAGCAGAGGCTATAGCAATCAGCCCCAGCATTTT
D gene: NA; V gene: TRBV29-1; clone size: few; J gene: TRBJ1-2; CDR3 protein: CSVEDRQDPYGYTF; CDR3 DNA: TGCAGCGTTGAAGATCGACAGGACCCCTATGGCTACACCTTC
D gene: TRBD2; V gene: TRBV4-2; clone size: NA; J gene: TRBJ2-4; CDR3 protein: CASNQGIAGHKNIQYF; CDR3 DNA: TGTGCCAGCAACCAAGGAATAGCGGGGCACAAAAACATTCAGTACTTC
D gene: NA; V gene: TRBV12-3/TRBV12-4; clone size: NA; J gene: TRBJ2-1; CDR3 protein: CASSPDETNEQFF; CDR3 DNA: TGTGCCAGCAGTCCCGATGAGACTAATGAGCAGTTCTTC
D gene: TRBD1; V gene: TRBV5-1; clone size: NA; J gene: TRBJ2-5; CDR3 protein: CASSGGRGSQETQYF; CDR3 DNA: TGCGCCAGCAGCGGGGGCAGGGGGTCACAAGAGACCCAGTACTTC
D gene: TRBD2; V gene: TRBV24-1; clone size: NA; J gene: TRBJ2-3; CDR3 protein: CATSNLAGGPGADTQYF; CDR3 DNA: TGTGCCACCAGTAACCTAGCGGGAGGCCCGGGTGCAGATACGCAGTATTTT
D gene: NA; V gene: TRBV29-1; clone size: few; J gene: TRBJ1-1; CDR3 protein: CSVGGKRTEAFF; CDR3 DNA: TGCAGCGTTGGCGGGAAAAGGACTGAAGCTTTCTTT
D gene: NA; V gene: TRBV19; clone size: few; J gene: TRBJ1-2; CDR3 protein: CASSTGGGGYTF; CDR3 DNA: TGTGCCAGTAGTACCGGAGGAGGTGGCTACACCTTC
D gene: NA; V gene: TRBV5-4; clone size: few; J gene: TRBJ2-3; CDR3 protein: CASSLSTSDTQYF; CDR3 DNA: TGTGCCAGCAGCTTATCGACGTCAGATACGCAGTATTTT
D gene: NA; V gene: TRBV30; clone size: NA; J gene: TRBJ2-1; CDR3 protein: CAWSVDRVAVYNEQFF; CDR3 DNA: TGTGCCTGGAGTGTAGATCGGGTAGCGGTCTACAATGAGCAGTTCTTC
D gene: TRBD1; V gene: TRBV14; clone size: few; J gene: TRBJ2-7; CDR3 protein: CASSQVRTGSFYEQYF; CDR3 DNA: TGTGCCAGCAGCCAAGTCAGGACAGGGAGTTTCTACGAGCAGTACTTC
D gene: NA; V gene: TRBV30; clone size: NA; J gene: TRBJ2-5; CDR3 protein: CAWSYGGNLGTQYF; CDR3 DNA: TGTGCCTGGAGTTACGGCGGCAACCTCGGGACCCAGTACTTC
D gene: NA; V gene: TRBV5-1; clone size: NA; J gene: TRBJ2-1; CDR3 protein: CASSLASVDEQFF; CDR3 DNA: TGCGCCAGCAGCTTGGCGAGTGTGGATGAGCAGTTCTTC